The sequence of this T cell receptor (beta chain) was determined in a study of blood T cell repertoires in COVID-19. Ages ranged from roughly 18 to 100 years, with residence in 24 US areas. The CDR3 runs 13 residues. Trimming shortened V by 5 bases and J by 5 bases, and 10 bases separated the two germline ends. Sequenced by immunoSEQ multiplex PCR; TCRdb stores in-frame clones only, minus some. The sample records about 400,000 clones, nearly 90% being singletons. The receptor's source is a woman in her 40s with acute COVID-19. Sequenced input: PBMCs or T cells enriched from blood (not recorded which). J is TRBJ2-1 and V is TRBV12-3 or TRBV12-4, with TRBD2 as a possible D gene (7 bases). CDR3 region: CASSRGADNEQFF. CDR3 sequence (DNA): TGTGCCAGCAGTCGGGGGGCCGACAATGAGCAGTTCTTC.